What follows is one TCR beta chain and its context. What it binds is unknown. V was clipped by 3 bases and J by 0 bases, with 9 bases between them. CDR3 length equals 15 residues. The germline V gene has CDR1 LGHNA and CDR2 YNFKEQ. Primers for the PCR totalled 60 Vbeta and 13 Jbeta. The protocol was immunoSEQ multiplex PCR, while the TCRdb copy is restricted to in-frame clones and leaves out a portion. The sample yields more than 110,000 clones, around 83% seen once. The data stem from a study of cytomegalovirus exposure and HLA in healthy donors. Donors counted as nominally healthy when sampled, yet unrecorded immune exposures were likely. Study observations and caveats: Indistinguishable V segments, including TRBV6-2 and TRBV6-3, were excluded. Fewer N-insertions than the approximately 700-donor mean were reportedly shown by an Asian-associated ancestry cluster in a later analysis. Among the most significant clusters, several appeared linked to common viral pathogens in a later analysis.

The chain couples TRBV4-2 to TRBJ2-1, with D possibly matching TRBD2 (5 bases). The clonotype was recovered from a middle-aged man in good health and CMV-seropositive. The sample taken for sequencing was PBMCs. DNA for the CDR3: TGTGCCAGCAGCCACCGAGCGGACTCCTACAATGAGCAGTTCTTC. This sequence encodes CASSHRADSYNEQFF.